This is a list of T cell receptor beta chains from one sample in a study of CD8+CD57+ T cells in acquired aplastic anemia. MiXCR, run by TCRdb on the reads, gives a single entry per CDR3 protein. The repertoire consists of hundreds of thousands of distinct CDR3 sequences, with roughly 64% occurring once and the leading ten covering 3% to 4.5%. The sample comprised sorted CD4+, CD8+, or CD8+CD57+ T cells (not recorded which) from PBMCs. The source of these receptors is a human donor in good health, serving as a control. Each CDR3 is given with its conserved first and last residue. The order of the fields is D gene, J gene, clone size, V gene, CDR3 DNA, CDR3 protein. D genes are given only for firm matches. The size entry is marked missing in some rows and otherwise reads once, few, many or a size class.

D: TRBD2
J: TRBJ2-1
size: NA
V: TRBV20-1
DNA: TGCGGTGCTAGAACCCGAGCGGGGGGGCCTCCCCTCGATGAGCAGTTCTTC
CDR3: CGARTRAGGPPLDEQFF

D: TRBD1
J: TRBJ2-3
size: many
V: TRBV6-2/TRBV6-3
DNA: TGTGCCAGCAGTTACGTTGGACAGGGTACAGATACGCAGTATTTT
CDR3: CASSYVGQGTDTQYF

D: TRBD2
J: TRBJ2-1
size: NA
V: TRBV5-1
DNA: TGTGCCAGCAGCTGGCGGACTAGCGGGGGATACAATGAGCAGTTCTTC
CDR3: CASSWRTSGGYNEQFF

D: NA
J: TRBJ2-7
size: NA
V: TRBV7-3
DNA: TGTGCCAGCAGCCCACGGGTTATGGAGCAGTACTTC
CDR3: CASSPRVMEQYF

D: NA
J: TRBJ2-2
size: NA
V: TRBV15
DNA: TGTGCCACCAGCAGTCGGACCGGGGAGCTGTTTTTT
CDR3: CATSSRTGELFF

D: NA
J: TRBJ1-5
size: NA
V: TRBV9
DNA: TGTGCCAGCAGCGTCAGGGGAACGACCTCCTACGAGCAGCCCCAGCATTTT
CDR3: CASSVRGTTSYEQPQHF

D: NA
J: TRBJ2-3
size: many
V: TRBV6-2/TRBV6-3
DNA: TGTGCCAGCACCGAGGGTGGGGACACAGATACGCAGTATTTT
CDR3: CASTEGGDTDTQYF

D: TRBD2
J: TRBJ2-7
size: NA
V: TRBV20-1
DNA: TGCAGTGCTGGTTTAGCGGGACTTGGCGAGCAGTACTTC
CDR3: CSAGLAGLGEQYF

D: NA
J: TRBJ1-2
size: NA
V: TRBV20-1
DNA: TGCAGTGCTAGCTTGGGCTCTGGAAAGAATGGCTACACCTTC
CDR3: CSASLGSGKNGYTF

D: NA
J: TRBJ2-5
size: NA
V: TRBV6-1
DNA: TGTGCCAGCAGTCCGGGTACAGTTCAGGCGACCCAGTACTTC
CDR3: CASSPGTVQATQYF

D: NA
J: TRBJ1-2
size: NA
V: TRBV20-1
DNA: TGCAGTGGGAGGACAGCCCTTAACTATGGCTACACCTTC
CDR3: CSGRTALNYGYTF